These T cell receptor beta chains were read from a single sample in a study of vaccination and CD4 T cells after COVID-19. Each CDR3 protein gets one entry after TCRdb re-called the PCR reads with MiXCR. The table lists 15,000 or so distinct CDR3 sequences, roughly 60% of them singletons, with more than 4% in the top ten. These receptors have no identified antigens. The sequencing here drew on CD4+ T cells from blood, cultured in vitro, taken after SARS-CoV-2 vaccination. These receptors were taken from a human donor who had recovered from COVID-19. Both conserved end residues are part of each CDR3. Size values are once, few and many counts, or a class for expanded clones, and some rows have none.

length	size	V	J	CDR3
12	NA	TRBV27	TRBJ1-2	CASSLPGGGYTF
14	NA	TRBV10-3	TRBJ2-7	CAISARVEGGEQYF
15	NA	TRBV6-1	TRBJ1-5	CASSLGDRVDQPQHF
17	few	TRBV20-1	TRBJ1-3	CSAHTRAATYSGNTIYF
12	few	TRBV27	TRBJ2-2	CASSSNTGELFF
15	NA	TRBV10-2	TRBJ1-6	CASSKPGQGHSPLHF
14	NA	TRBV5-4	TRBJ2-7	CASSFTLSGNEQYF
11	NA	TRBV28	TRBJ1-1	CATQTGVEAFF
11	few	TRBV28	TRBJ1-2	CASSLGGGYTF
16	NA	TRBV6-1	TRBJ1-2	CASRTLVRGTNYGYTF
12	NA	TRBV6-1	TRBJ1-2	CATMGGGYGYTF
11	NA	TRBV30	TRBJ1-5	CAWGAREPQHF
14	once	TRBV25-1	TRBJ2-5	CASRGVGGQETQYF
14	NA	TRBV7-8	TRBJ1-5	CASRFSTGDGPQHF
18	NA	TRBV4-3	TRBJ2-2	CASSQGLAGPTYTGELFF
15	few	TRBV12-3/TRBV12-4	TRBJ2-7	CASSLLAGNTREQYF
14	NA	TRBV20-1	TRBJ2-5	CSASRLAGAETQYF
12	NA	TRBV7-9	TRBJ2-5	CATQELEETQYF
13	once	TRBV2	TRBJ2-2	CASNRAGTGELFF
15	few	TRBV21-1	NA	CASSTQGRGAAGQYF
13	NA	TRBV6-1	TRBJ1-1	CARGRATNTEAFF
14	NA	TRBV28	TRBJ1-2	CASSLFAGPYGYTF
14	NA	TRBV25-1	TRBJ1-1	CASKGQGPWVEAFF
16	NA	TRBV6-1	TRBJ2-5	CASSTLGAGGIETQYF
14	NA	TRBV9	TRBJ2-1	CASSVRWETNEQFF
14	NA	TRBV6-2/TRBV6-3	TRBJ2-7	CASSYRLAAYEQYF
15	NA	TRBV5-1	TRBJ1-1	CASSLVARANTEAFF
15	few	TRBV19	TRBJ1-6	CASSITGVKNSPLHF
14	NA	TRBV7-6	TRBJ2-6	CASSLGAGANVLTF
13	NA	TRBV27	TRBJ1-5	CASASGIGQPQHF
15	few	TRBV28	TRBJ2-2	CASSLTGDLTGELFF
17	NA	TRBV28	TRBJ2-5	CASSLNKGVAGLETQYF
16	medium-sized	TRBV6-5	TRBJ1-2	CASSYSGRQDNYGYTF
12	few	TRBV20-1	TRBJ1-1	CSAKTGDTEAFF
14	few	TRBV15	TRBJ2-3	CATGGQTSTDTQYF
14	NA	TRBV18	TRBJ2-7	CASSPPNRRIEQYF
14	NA	TRBV7-3	TRBJ1-1	CASSLEVGGTEAFF
11	NA	TRBV20-1	TRBJ2-2	CSARGTGELFF
16	NA	TRBV7-9	TRBJ2-1	CASSLARSPGGNEQFF
15	once	TRBV27	TRBJ1-2	CASSLSWTGSGGYTF
14	NA	TRBV7-2	TRBJ1-1	CASSLDRPNTEAFF
17	NA	TRBV7-7	TRBJ2-2	CASSRWASGTGSGELFF
16	once	TRBV10-3	TRBJ1-2	CAISDHGTAQGYGYTF
14	NA	TRBV7-2	TRBJ2-3	CASSLGGGRGTQYF
14	NA	TRBV20-1	TRBJ1-1	CSARDRVKSTEAFF
14	NA	TRBV12-3/TRBV12-4	TRBJ2-7	CASRTGTSTYEQYF
15	NA	TRBV7-2	TRBJ1-1	CASSPNRGEYTEAFF
15	few	TRBV7-8	TRBJ1-3	CASTLGQGAGNTIYF
11	NA	TRBV5-4	TRBJ2-7	CASSLEGEQYF
15	NA	TRBV7-2	TRBJ1-5	CASSLRMGAGGDLHF
16	NA	TRBV20-1	TRBJ2-7	CSARRTSGVHSYEQYF
15	few	TRBV10-3	TRBJ1-2	CAIRKTLNQDYGYTF
14	NA	TRBV7-2	TRBJ1-1	CASMAGTMNTEAFF
14	NA	TRBV28	TRBJ1-6	CASSPRQGGSPLHF